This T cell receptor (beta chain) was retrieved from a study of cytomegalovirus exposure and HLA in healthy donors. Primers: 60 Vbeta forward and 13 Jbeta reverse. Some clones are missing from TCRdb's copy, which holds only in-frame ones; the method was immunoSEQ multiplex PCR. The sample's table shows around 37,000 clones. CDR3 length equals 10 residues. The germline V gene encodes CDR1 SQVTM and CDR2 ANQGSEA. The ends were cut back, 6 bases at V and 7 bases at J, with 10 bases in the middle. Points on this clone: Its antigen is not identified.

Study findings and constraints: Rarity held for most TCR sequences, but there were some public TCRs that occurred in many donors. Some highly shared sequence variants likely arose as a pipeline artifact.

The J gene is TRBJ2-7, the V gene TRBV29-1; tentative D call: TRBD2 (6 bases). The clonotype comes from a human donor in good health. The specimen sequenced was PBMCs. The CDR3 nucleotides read TGCAGCGTCGCGGGGCCTGAGCAGTACTTC. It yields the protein CSVAGPEQYF.